One T cell receptor beta chain is described in this entry. Antigen: not known. Regarding treatment: oral pan-JAK inhibitor, 5-10 mg twice daily. Trimming pared 5 bases from V and 0 bases from J, leaving 7 bases between. This CDR3 comprises 13 residues. Germline V gene data show CDR1 as SGHAT and CDR2 as FQNNGV. This specimen comes from a study of CD8+ T cells in alopecia areata. Turning to the study itself: Severity of treated patients was scored by affected scalp percentage. The study's findings and limits: Baseline CD8+ expansion's link to response remains uncertain, as there was one nonresponder. Numerous expanded lesional clones remained in scalp and blood during tofacitinib.

Sequencing relied on a cDNA template that was reverse transcribed from extracted RNA. Profiling relied on immunoSEQ multiplex PCR, and the TCRdb table lists in-frame clones only, not all of them. The table has some 180,000 clones, approximately 55% seen once. The starting material was CD8+ T cells sorted from blood, obtained at week 24, from a patient treated with tofacitinib. The chain combines TRBV11-2 with TRBJ1-2; D is perhaps TRBD1 (5 bases). This TCR was sampled from a human donor with alopecia areata. The CDR3 protein is CASSHRTNYGYTF. Here the CDR3 DNA reads TGTGCCAGCAGCCACAGGACTAACTATGGCTACACCTTC.